This TCR beta chain was documented in a study of beta chain features in type 1 diabetes. Study summary: The study examined about 110,000,000 sorted cells across all samples.

Study-wide points: For Type 1 diabetes patients, all four CD4+ subsets carried TCRB CDR3s that were moderately but significantly shorter.

The authors reverse transcribed all of the isolated RNA, so sequencing captured expressed TCRB transcripts. Sequenced naive, central memory and regulatory T cell samples produced an average of roughly 3.5 million reads. Data came from immunoSEQ multiplex PCR; TCRdb stores just in-frame clones and leaves some out. The sample carries about 160,000 clones, 7.8% recorded once. As concerns this clone: Its specificity is not known.

Trimming removed 7 bases at V and 0 bases at J, with 10 bases between. There are 14 residues in the CDR3. The germline CDR1 and CDR2 sequences are MNHNS and SASEGT. The sequence was obtained from a woman aged 40 to 50 with type 1 diabetes. Sequenced input: central memory CD4+ T cells from blood. The chain carries TRBV6-1 and TRBJ2-1; D is possibly TRBD2 (6 bases). The CDR3 protein is CASTRESSYNEQFF. The CDR3 DNA is TGTGCCAGCACCCGGGAGAGCTCCTACAATGAGCAGTTCTTC.